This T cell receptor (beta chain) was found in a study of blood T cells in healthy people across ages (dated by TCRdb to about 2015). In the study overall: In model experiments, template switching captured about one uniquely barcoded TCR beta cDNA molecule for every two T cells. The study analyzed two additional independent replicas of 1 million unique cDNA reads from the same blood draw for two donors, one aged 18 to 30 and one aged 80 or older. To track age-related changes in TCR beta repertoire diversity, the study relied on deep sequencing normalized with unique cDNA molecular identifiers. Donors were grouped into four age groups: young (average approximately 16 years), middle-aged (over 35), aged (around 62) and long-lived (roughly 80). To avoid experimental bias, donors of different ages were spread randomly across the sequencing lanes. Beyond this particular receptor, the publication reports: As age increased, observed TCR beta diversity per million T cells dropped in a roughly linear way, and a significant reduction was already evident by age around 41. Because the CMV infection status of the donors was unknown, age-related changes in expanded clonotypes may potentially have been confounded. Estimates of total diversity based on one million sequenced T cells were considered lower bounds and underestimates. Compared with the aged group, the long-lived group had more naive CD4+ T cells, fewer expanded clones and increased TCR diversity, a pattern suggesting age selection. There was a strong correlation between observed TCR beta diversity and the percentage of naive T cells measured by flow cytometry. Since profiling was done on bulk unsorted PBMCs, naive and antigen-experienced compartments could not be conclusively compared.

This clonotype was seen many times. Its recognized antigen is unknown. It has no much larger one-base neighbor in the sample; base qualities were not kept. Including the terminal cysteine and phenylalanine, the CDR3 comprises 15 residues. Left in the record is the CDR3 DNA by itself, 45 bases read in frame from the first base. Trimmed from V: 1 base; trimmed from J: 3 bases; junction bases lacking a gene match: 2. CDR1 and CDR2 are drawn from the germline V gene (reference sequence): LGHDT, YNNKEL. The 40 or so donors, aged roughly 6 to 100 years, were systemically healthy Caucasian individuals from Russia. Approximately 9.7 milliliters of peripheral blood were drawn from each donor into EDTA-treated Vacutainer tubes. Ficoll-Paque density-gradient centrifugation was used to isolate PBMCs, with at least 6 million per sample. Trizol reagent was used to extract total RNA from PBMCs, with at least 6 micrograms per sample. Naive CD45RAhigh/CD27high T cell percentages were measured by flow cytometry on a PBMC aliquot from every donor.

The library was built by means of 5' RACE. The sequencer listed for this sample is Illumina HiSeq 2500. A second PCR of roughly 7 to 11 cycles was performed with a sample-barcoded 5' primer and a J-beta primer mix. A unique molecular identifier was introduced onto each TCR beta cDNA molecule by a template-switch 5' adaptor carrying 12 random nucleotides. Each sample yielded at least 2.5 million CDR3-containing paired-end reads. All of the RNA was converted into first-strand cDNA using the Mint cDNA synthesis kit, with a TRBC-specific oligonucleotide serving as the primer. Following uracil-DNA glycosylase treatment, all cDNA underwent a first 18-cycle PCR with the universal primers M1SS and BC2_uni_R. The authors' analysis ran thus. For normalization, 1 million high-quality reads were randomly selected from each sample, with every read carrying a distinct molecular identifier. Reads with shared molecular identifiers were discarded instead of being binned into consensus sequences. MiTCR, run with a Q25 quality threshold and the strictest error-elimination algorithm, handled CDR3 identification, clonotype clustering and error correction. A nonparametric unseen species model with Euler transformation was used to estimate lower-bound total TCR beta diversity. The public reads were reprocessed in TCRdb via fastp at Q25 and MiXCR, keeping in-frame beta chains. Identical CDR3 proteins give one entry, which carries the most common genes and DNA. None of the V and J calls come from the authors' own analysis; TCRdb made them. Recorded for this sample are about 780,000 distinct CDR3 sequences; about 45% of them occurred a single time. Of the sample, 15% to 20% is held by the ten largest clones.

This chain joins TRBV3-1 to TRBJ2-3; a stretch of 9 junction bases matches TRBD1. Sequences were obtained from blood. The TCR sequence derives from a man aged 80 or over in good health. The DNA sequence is TGTGCCAGCAGCCAAGTCGGGACAGGGACAGATACGCAGTATTTT. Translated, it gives CASSQVGTGTDTQYF.